This TCR beta chain was sequenced during a study of blood T cell repertoires in COVID-19. Study as a whole: Sources were T cells, B-cell-depleted T cells, or PBMCs; the material itself was cDNA or gDNA.

Here immunoSEQ multiplex PCR was the method, and the copy in TCRdb shows in-frame clones only, minus some. The table includes 150,000 to 200,000 clones, just under 90% detected once. CDR1 is SGHVS and CDR2 is FQNEAQ in the germline V gene. The J segment lost 2 bases and the V segment lost 5 bases, leaving 8 bases of the junction unmatched. This CDR3 has 15 amino acids. This chain joins TRBV7-8 and TRBJ2-7, with 8 bases lining up with TRBD1. What was sequenced was peripheral blood. The TCR sequence derives from a woman between 65 and 79 years old with COVID-19, enrolled during active disease. CDR3: CASSRYSGQAYEQYF. The CDR3 DNA reads TGTGCCAGCAGCCGTTATTCGGGACAGGCCTACGAGCAGTACTTC.